The 18 T cell receptor beta chains given below trace back to one sample, sequenced in a study of human T cells and chemical hapten exposure. TCRdb passed the RACE reads through MiXCR, listing each CDR3 protein once. The sample yields about 47,000 distinct CDR3 sequences, roughly 4.5% seen once. Documented time point: healthy volunteer bleed at 2 weeks. It was from unfractionated whole blood that total RNA was extracted. The sequenced material came from whole blood. These receptors all come from a human donor in good health. Some clones in this sample may be carry-over from other donors' samples.

The chain carries TRBV27 and TRBJ2-7; the D gene could be TRBD1 or TRBD2 (6 bases each). V lost 4 bases and J 1 base, leaving 8 bases between the germline ends. The CDR3 covers 13 residues. The V gene's germline CDR1 is MNHEY and CDR2 SMNVEV (reference sequence). CDR3 residues: CASSSGASYEQYF. CDR3 nucleotide sequence: TGTGCCAGCAGTTCGGGGGCTTCCTACGAGCAGTACTTC.

This clonotype was counted at least ten times. The J gene is TRBJ2-3, the V gene TRBV29-1; tentative D call: TRBD2 (6 bases). Germline loops: CDR1 SQVTM, CDR2 ANQGSEA. V dropped 3 bases and J dropped 5 bases, with 9 bases sitting between them. The CDR3 is 12 amino acids. CDR3 sequence: CSVDSGVDTQYF. The CDR3 nucleotides are TGCAGCGTTGACTCGGGAGTAGATACGCAGTATTTT.

This clonotype was found many times. The V gene is TRBV20-1, the J gene TRBJ2-7, with 14 positions matching TRBD2. J gave up 5 bases and V 0 bases, and 6 bases lay outside the gene matches. The CDR3 has 16 amino acids. Per the germline V gene, CDR1 is DFQATT and CDR2 is SNEGSKA (reference sequence). CDR3 in amino acids: CSAREVRLAGGHEQYF. The CDR3 region has the DNA TGCAGTGCTAGAGAGGTCCGACTAGCGGGAGGGCACGAGCAGTACTTC.

This clonotype was recorded at least ten times. The V gene is TRBV28, the J gene TRBJ2-3; D gene uncertain. In germline, CDR1 is MDHEN, CDR2 SYDVKM. Trimming left V 2 bases short and J 2 bases short, with 20 bases between. The CDR3 spans 18 residues. CDR3 nucleotide sequence: TGTGCCAGCAGTTTACCCACAATACTAACAACCAACACAGATACGCAGTATTTT. Translation gives CASSLPTILTTNTDTQYF.

This clonotype was seen ten or more times. The chain carries TRBV29-1 and TRBJ2-3, with TRBD2 matching over 10 bases. The CDR3 is 18 amino acids. With V trimmed by 6 bases and J by 0 bases, 15 bases remained unmatched. Germline V gives CDR1 SQVTM, CDR2 ANQGSEA. The CDR3 here is CSVRLAGLVYSSTDTQYF. The CDR3 region has the DNA TGCAGCGTGAGACTAGCGGGCCTTGTTTATTCTAGCACAGATACGCAGTATTTT.

The rearrangement joins TRBV7-3 to TRBJ2-2; tentatively, D is TRBD1 (6 bases). The CDR3 sequence is 18 residues long. Germline assignment: CDR1 SGHTA and CDR2 FQGTGA. Deletions cut 1 base from V and 10 bases from J, with 25 bases between. The DNA for the CDR3 is TGTGCCAGCAGCTTAAGTAGGGCAGGGGCTGGTTCGGGATCGGAGCTGTTTTTT. Translated: CASSLSRAGAGSGSELFF.

This clonotype has a count of ten or more. The V call is TRBV5-1, the J call TRBJ1-6; D possibly corresponds to TRBD1 (5 bases). Trimming removed 3 bases from V and 6 bases from J, with 16 bases in between. The CDR3 consists of 16 residues. Germline V gene data show CDR1 as SGHRS and CDR2 as YFSETQ. The CDR3 sequence is CASSSELTGPNSPLHF. In DNA form, the CDR3 reads TGCGCCAGCAGCTCCGAGCTGACGGGGCCTAATTCACCCCTCCACTTT.

This clonotype was counted at least ten times. The V gene is TRBV9, the J gene TRBJ2-3, with 9 nucleotides matching TRBD2. Germline trimming cut 3 bases from V and 6 bases from J; bases unmatched to any gene: 5. Germline V gene sequence: CDR1 SGDLS, CDR2 YYNGEE. The CDR3 runs to 14 residues. The CDR3 coding sequence is TGTGCCAGCAGCGCGGGGACTAGCTACGATACGCAGTATTTT. This encodes CASSAGTSYDTQYF.

Regarding this clonotype: This may come from a read error, since a much larger clone is one base off. The chain recombines TRBV11-2 with TRBJ2-2; TRBD2 agrees at 10 bases. In germline, CDR1 is SGHAT, CDR2 FQNNGV. J was trimmed by 4 bases and V by 2 bases; bases with no gene match: 1. The CDR3 covers 15 residues. CDR3 sequence (DNA): TGTGCCAGCAGCTTAAGGACTAGCGGCACCGGGGAGCTGTTTTTT. This sequence encodes CASSLRTSGTGELFF.

There are many counts of this clonotype. The gene calls are TRBV27 and TRBJ2-5; TRBD2 agrees at 7 bases. Germline-derived CDR1 and CDR2 are MNHEY and SMNVEV (reference sequence). V was pared by 6 bases and J by 5 bases, with 15 bases of the junction left unmatched. This CDR3 has 16 amino acids. The CDR3 reads CASSFWGEGPGETQYF. The CDR3 DNA is TGTGCCAGCAGCTTTTGGGGGGAGGGCCCGGGGGAGACCCAGTACTTC.

This clonotype was seen repeatedly, ten times or more. This rearrangement joins TRBV7-6 to TRBJ2-3; D may match TRBD1 or TRBD2 (5 bases each). The CDR3 extends over 17 amino acids. The germline V and J ends were trimmed by 2 bases and 7 bases, with 22 bases remaining between them. Germline V lookup: CDR1 SGHVS, CDR2 FNYEAQ. CDR3 amino acids: CASSLISFKGTGNTQYF. Written as DNA, the CDR3 is TGTGCCAGCAGCTTAATATCATTTAAAGGGACCGGGAATACGCAGTATTTT.

This clonotype was counted many times. The gene calls are TRBV6-5 and TRBJ2-7, with TRBD1 matching over 12 bases. J lost 3 bases, V lost 5 bases, and 17 bases had no gene match. CDR3 length: 19 residues. The germline V gene encodes CDR1 MNHEY and CDR2 SVGAGI. The CDR3: CASSRPGQGAPTALYEQYF. The CDR3 region has the DNA TGTGCCAGCAGTAGGCCGGGACAGGGGGCGCCGACAGCCCTCTACGAGCAGTACTTC.

This clonotype was counted a few times. The chain employs TRBV7-8 and TRBJ1-5, with a weak D call TRBD1 (5 bases). The CDR3 contains 15 residues. Germline V gene sequence: CDR1 SGHVS, CDR2 FQNEAQ. Trimming pared 4 bases from V and 11 bases from J, leaving 21 bases between. The CDR3 loop is CASSSPRDPGGTQHF. In DNA form, the CDR3 reads TGTGCCAGCAGCTCTCCACGGGACCCTGGTGGCACCCAGCATTTT.

At least ten counts were recorded for this clonotype. The chain recombines TRBV24-1 with TRBJ1-5, with TRBD1 matching 7 bases. The length of the CDR3 is 17 residues. Germline CDR1 KGHDR, CDR2 SFDVKD. With 2 bases clipped from V and 7 bases from J, the junction kept 13 bases outside the gene matches. The CDR3 bases are TGTGCCACCAGTGATTCCTTCGGGACAGTCAGCGACCAGCCCCAGCATTTT. Translating it yields CATSDSFGTVSDQPQHF.

Many counts were recorded for this clonotype. The chain links TRBV24-1 to TRBJ2-3, with a weak D call TRBD2 (6 bases). The CDR3 is 17 residues long. V was trimmed by 4 bases and J by 4 bases, leaving 20 bases between them. Germline lookup yields CDR1 KGHDR and CDR2 SFDVKD. The CDR3 DNA sequence: TGTGCCACCAGTGAGTTGACCGCGGGGAGTCGCGCAGATACGCAGTATTTT. Residues: CATSELTAGSRADTQYF.

Ten or more counts support this clonotype. Sequence at one end of the junction differs from germline and may be a read error. This chain joins TRBV13 and TRBJ2-5, with D possibly TRBD1 on 6 matching bases. Germline V gene lookup returns CDR1 PRHDT and CDR2 FYEKMQ (reference sequence). This CDR3 spans 18 amino acids. In DNA, the CDR3 is TGTGCCAGCAGCTTAGGCCAGGGGCAGGGAGAAAGAGTGAGGAAGATGCCCTTC. Residues: CASSLGQGQGERVRKMPF.

As concerns this clonotype: This may arise from a read error, as a much more abundant clone is one base away. The CDR3: CSVVGRSSDNEQFF. In DNA form, the CDR3 reads TGCAGCGTAGTAGGGAGAAGCTCCGACAATGAGCAGTTCTTC. J is TRBJ2-1 and V is TRBV29-1, with D perhaps TRBD2 (5 bases). This CDR3 has 14 residues. Germline CDR1 reads SQVTM; CDR2 reads ANQGSEA.

The chain recombines TRBV20-1 with TRBJ2-3, with D maybe TRBD2 (6 bases). Germline CDR1 is DFQATT and CDR2 is SNEGSKA (reference sequence). The CDR3 is 15 amino acids. Trimming removed 0 bases at V and 1 base at J, with 11 bases between. In DNA, the CDR3 is TGCAGTGCTAGAGATCCCGGGAGAGGCACAGATACGCAGTATTTT. Protein: CSARDPGRGTDTQYF.